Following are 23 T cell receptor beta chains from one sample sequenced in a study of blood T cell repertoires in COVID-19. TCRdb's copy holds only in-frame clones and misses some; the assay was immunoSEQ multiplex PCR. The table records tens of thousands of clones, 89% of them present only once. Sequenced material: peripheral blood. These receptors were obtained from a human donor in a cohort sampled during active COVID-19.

CDR3 nucleotide sequence: TGCGCCAGCAGCTTGGGGGACAGGGGTTCTGTTTTCTTT. Encoded protein: CASSLGDRGSVFF. The chain carries TRBV5-1 and TRBJ1-1; the match to TRBD1 covers 10 bases. After removal of 0 bases from V and 13 bases from J, the junction contained 6 bases not matched to a gene. This CDR3 is built from 13 residues. Germline lookup yields CDR1 SGHRS and CDR2 YFSETQ.

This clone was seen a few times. CDR3 coding DNA: TGTGCCACCAGCAGACTTGACCCGCCTTGGGGCGGCCGCACTGAAGCTTTCTTT. It encodes CATSRLDPPWGGRTEAFF. The rearrangement uses TRBV15 and TRBJ1-1; D possibly corresponds to TRBD1 (5 bases). Trimming pared 2 bases from V and 4 bases from J, leaving 23 bases between. The CDR3 contains 18 residues. CDR1 is LNHNV and CDR2 is YYDKDF in the germline V gene (reference sequence).

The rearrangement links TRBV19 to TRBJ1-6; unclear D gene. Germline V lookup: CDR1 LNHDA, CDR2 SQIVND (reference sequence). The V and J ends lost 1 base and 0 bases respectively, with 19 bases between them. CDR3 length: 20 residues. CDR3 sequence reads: CASSIGAYTMIGSYNSPLHF. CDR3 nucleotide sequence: TGTGCCAGTAGTATAGGCGCCTATACCATGATCGGCTCCTATAATTCACCCCTCCACTTT.

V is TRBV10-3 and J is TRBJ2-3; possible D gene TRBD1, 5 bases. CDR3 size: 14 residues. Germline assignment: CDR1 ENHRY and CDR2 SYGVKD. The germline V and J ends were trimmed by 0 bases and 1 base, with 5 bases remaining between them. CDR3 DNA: TGTGCCATCAGTGAGTCAGGGGGCACAGATACGCAGTATTTT. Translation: CAISESGGTDTQYF.

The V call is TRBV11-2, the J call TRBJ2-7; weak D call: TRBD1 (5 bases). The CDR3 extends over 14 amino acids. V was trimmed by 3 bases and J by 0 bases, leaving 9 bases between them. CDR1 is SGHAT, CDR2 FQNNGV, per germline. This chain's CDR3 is CASSFARVSYEQYF. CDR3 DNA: TGTGCCAGCAGCTTCGCCAGGGTCTCCTACGAGCAGTACTTC.

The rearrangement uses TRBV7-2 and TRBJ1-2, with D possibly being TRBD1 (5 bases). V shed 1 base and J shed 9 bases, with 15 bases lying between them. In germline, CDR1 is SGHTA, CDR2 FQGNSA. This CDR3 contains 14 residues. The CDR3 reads CASSLGRGRGSYTF. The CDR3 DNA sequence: TGTGCCAGCAGCTTAGGACGCGGGAGGGGAAGCTACACCTTC.

The CDR3 nucleotides are TGTGCCAGCAGTTTTGAGGGCGACTTGTACTTC. Protein: CASSFEGDLYF. The V call is TRBV12-3 or TRBV12-4, the J call TRBJ2-5; TRBD2 might be the D (5 bases). The CDR3 is 11 amino acids. V was pared by 3 bases and J by 13 bases, with 12 bases between.

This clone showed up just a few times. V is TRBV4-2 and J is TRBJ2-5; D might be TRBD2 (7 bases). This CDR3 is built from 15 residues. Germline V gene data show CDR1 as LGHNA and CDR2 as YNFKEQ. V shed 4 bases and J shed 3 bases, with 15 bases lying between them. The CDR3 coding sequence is TGTGCCAGCAGCCGAGGGGCGGGGGCCGAAGAGACCCAGTACTTC. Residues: CASSRGAGAEETQYF.

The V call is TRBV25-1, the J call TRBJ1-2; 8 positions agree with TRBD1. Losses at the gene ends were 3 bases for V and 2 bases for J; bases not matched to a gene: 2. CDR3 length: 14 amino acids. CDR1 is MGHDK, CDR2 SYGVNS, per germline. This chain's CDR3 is CASSDGQGNYGYTF. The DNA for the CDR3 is TGTGCCAGCAGTGACGGACAGGGAAACTATGGCTACACCTTC.

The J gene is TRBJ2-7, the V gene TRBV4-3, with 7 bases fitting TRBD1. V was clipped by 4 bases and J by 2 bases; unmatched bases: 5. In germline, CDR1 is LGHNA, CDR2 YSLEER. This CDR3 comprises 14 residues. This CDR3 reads CASSPGTAAYEQYF. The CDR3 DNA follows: TGCGCCAGCAGCCCTGGGACAGCCGCCTACGAGCAGTACTTC.

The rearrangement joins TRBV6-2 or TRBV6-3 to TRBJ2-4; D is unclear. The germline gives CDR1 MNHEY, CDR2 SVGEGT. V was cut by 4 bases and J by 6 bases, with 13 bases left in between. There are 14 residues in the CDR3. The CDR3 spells CASSLAGLRNIQYF. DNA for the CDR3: TGTGCCAGCAGTTTAGCCGGGTTGAGAAACATTCAGTACTTC.

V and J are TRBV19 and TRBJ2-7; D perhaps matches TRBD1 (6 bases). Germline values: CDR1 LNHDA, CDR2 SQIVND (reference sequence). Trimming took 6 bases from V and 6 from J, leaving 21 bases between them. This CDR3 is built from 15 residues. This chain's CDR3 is CASSMAASGALEQYF. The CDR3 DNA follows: TGTGCCAGTAGCATGGCCGCCTCAGGGGCCCTCGAGCAGTACTTC.

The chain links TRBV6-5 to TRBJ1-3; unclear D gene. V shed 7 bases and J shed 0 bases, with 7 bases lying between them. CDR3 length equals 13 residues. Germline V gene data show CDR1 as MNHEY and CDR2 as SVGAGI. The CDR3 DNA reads TGTGCCAGCAAGAGGAACTCTGGAAACACCATATATTTT. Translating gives CASKRNSGNTIYF.

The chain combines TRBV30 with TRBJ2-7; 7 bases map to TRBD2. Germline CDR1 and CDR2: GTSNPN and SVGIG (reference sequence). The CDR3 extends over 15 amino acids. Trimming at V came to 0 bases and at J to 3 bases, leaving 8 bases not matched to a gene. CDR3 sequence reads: CAWSVLRGGDYEQYF. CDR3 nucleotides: TGTGCCTGGAGTGTACTACGTGGGGGGGACTACGAGCAGTACTTC.

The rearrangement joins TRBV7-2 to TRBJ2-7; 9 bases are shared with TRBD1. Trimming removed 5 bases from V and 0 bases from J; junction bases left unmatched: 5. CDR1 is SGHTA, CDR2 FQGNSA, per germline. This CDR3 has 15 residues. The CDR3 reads CASSPGDRASYEQYF. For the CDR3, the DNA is TGTGCCAGCAGCCCGGGGGACAGGGCCTCCTACGAGCAGTACTTC.

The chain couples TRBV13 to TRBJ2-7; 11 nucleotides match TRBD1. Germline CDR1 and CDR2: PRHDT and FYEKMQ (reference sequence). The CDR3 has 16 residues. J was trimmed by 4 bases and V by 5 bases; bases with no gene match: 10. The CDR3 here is CASSPGADRGHYEQYF. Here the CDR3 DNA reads TGTGCCAGCAGCCCGGGCGCGGACAGGGGGCATTACGAGCAGTACTTC.

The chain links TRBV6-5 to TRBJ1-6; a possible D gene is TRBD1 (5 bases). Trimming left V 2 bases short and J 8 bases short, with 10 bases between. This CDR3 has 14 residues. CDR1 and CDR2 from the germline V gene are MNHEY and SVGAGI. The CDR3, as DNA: TGTGCCAGCAGTTACGGGACTAATTATTCACCCCTCCACTTT. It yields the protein CASSYGTNYSPLHF.

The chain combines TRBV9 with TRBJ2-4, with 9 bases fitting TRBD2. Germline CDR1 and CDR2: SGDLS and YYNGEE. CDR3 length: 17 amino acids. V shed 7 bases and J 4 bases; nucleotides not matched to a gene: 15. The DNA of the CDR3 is TGTGCCAGCCGAGAAGGGAGGCCGGGACTAGCAAAAAACATTCAGTACTTC. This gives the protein CASREGRPGLAKNIQYF.

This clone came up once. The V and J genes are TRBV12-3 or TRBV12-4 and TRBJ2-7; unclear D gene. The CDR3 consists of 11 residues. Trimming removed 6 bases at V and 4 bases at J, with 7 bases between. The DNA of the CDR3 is TGTGCCAGCAGCTTTAATTACGAGCAGTACTTC. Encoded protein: CASSFNYEQYF.

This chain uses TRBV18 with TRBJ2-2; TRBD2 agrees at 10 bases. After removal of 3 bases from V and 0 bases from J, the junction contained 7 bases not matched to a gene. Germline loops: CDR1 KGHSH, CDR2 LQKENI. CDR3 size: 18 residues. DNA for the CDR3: TGTGCCAGCTCACCTACAGGACTAGCGGCCACGAACACCGGGGAGCTGTTTTTT. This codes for CASSPTGLAATNTGELFF.

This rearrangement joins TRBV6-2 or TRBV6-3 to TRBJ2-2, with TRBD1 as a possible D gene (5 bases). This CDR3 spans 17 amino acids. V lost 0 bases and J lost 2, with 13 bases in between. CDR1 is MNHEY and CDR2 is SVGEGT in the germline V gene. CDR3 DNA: TGTGCCAGCAGTTACTCGGGCTTTCAGGGTAACACCGGGGAGCTGTTTTTT. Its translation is CASSYSGFQGNTGELFF.

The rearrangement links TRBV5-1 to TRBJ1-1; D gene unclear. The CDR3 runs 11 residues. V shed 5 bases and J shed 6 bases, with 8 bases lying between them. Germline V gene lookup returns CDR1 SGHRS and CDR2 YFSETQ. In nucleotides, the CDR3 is TGCGCCAGCAGGGAGACTGCTGAAGCTTTCTTT. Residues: CASRETAEAFF.

CDR3 nucleotide sequence: TGTGCCACCAGTGGGGGGGGGAACACTGAAGCTTTCTTT. Translation gives CATSGGGNTEAFF. V is TRBV24-1 and J is TRBJ1-1; maybe TRBD1 (5 bases). This CDR3 contains 13 residues. Trimming stripped 5 bases from V and 1 base from J, with 7 bases between. Germline CDR1 reads KGHDR; CDR2 reads SFDVKD.